Below are 28 T cell receptor beta chains sequenced from a single sample in a study of blood T cell repertoires in COVID-19. Some clones are missing from TCRdb's copy, which holds only in-frame ones; the method was immunoSEQ multiplex PCR. The sample comprises 250,000 or so clones, about 85% of which are singletons, and 3% to 3.5% rests with the top ten. Material for sequencing was peripheral blood. The receptors here all came from a man aged 18-30 years with active or convalescent COVID-19.

The rearrangement uses TRBV5-1 and TRBJ2-2; D is perhaps TRBD2 (6 bases). Germline CDR1 and CDR2: SGHRS and YFSETQ. V lost 0 bases and J 7 bases, leaving 10 bases between the germline ends. CDR3 length: 14 residues. In DNA, the CDR3 is TGCGCCAGCAGCTTGGGACTAGTGGGCGGGGAGCTGTTTTTT. Protein: CASSLGLVGGELFF.

The chain couples TRBV7-3 to TRBJ2-1, with D uncertain. The CDR3 is 15 amino acids. V lost 3 bases and J lost 0, with 9 bases in between. Germline-derived CDR1 and CDR2 are SGHTA and FQGTGA. This chain's CDR3 is CASSLSRSSYNEQFF. The CDR3 DNA reads as TGTGCCAGCAGCTTGTCGCGGAGCTCCTACAATGAGCAGTTCTTC.

The gene calls are TRBV6-6 and TRBJ1-5; D is unclear. Germline V gene data show CDR1 as MNHNY and CDR2 as SVGAGI (reference sequence). The CDR3 spans 15 residues. V dropped 6 bases and J dropped 3 bases, with 15 bases sitting between them. CDR3 loop: CASRSFSVFNQPQHF. The CDR3 DNA is TGTGCCAGCAGATCCTTTTCGGTCTTCAATCAGCCCCAGCATTTT.

This clone showed up just once. Other DNA sequences in this specimen translate into the identical CDR3. The rearrangement joins TRBV6-2 or TRBV6-3 to TRBJ1-1; D not resolved. The CDR3 covers 12 residues. Germline loops: CDR1 MNHEY, CDR2 SVGEGT. Trimming took 2 bases from V and 4 from J, leaving 5 bases between them. The CDR3: CASSYTGTEAFF. For the CDR3, the DNA is TGTGCCAGCAGTTACACCGGCACTGAAGCTTTCTTT.

This sequence joins TRBV6-6 and TRBJ1-5, with 8 bases fitting TRBD1. The V gene's germline CDR1 is MNHNY and CDR2 SVGAGI (reference sequence). This CDR3 spans 15 amino acids. J was trimmed by 5 bases and V by 2 bases; bases with no gene match: 5. The CDR3 loop is CASSYGDRWDQPQHF. DNA of the CDR3: TGTGCCAGCAGTTACGGGGACAGGTGGGATCAGCCCCAGCATTTT.

The chain joins TRBV5-1 to TRBJ1-5, with D uncertain. The CDR3 is 16 amino acids. Trimming took 0 bases from V and 4 from J, leaving 14 bases between them. Germline values: CDR1 SGHRS, CDR2 YFSETQ. DNA for the CDR3: TGCGCCAGCAGCTTGGATCCAGGAGGCGTGAATCAGCCCCAGCATTTT. Its protein is CASSLDPGGVNQPQHF.

V gene TRBV29-1 combines with J gene TRBJ1-5; TRBD1 agrees at 7 bases. Germline lookup yields CDR1 SQVTM and CDR2 ANQGSEA. V was clipped by 5 bases and J by 2 bases; unmatched bases: 3. This CDR3 is built from 13 residues. CDR3 nucleotides: TGCAGCGTTAGACAGGGAGGCAATCAGCCCCAGCATTTT. This codes for CSVRQGGNQPQHF.

This chain links TRBV12-3 or TRBV12-4 with TRBJ1-6; TRBD1 matches at 9 bases. V trimming: 10 bases; J trimming: 7 bases; junction bases outside the gene matches: 5. CDR3 size: 13 residues. The CDR3 nucleotides are TGTGCCACCAGGACAGGGGCAAATTCACCCCTCCACTTT. It yields the protein CATRTGANSPLHF.

In this sample, this clone turned up a few times. The rearrangement links TRBV15 to TRBJ1-4, with unresolved D. Between the trimmed V and J ends, which lost 4 bases and 0 bases, there was a span of 15 bases. The CDR3 loop spans 17 amino acids. CDR1 and CDR2 (germline): LNHNV, YYDKDF (reference sequence). The CDR3 sequence is CATSTFLRRATNEKLFF. CDR3 coding DNA: TGTGCCACCAGCACATTCCTCCGCCGGGCAACTAATGAAAAACTGTTTTTT.

This rearrangement joins TRBV18 to TRBJ1-2; no clear D gene. V was pared by 8 bases and J by 4 bases, with 23 bases between. The CDR3 spans 16 residues. The V gene's germline CDR1 is KGHSH and CDR2 LQKENI. DNA of the CDR3: TGTGCCAGCCTCCTCACAGCGGGGTTCGAACTCTATGGCTACACCTTC. Its translation is CASLLTAGFELYGYTF.

The chain links TRBV3-1 (or the pseudogene TRBV3-2) to TRBJ1-2, with a possible D match to TRBD1 (5 bases). Germline assignment: CDR1 LGHDT and CDR2 YNNKEL (reference sequence). The V end was cut by 1 base, the J end by 5 bases, with 11 bases between. This CDR3 contains 14 residues. The CDR3 region has the DNA TGTGCCAGCAGCCAAGGTTTAGGGGCGTATGGCTACACCTTC. Translated, it gives CASSQGLGAYGYTF.

The chain joins TRBV7-2 to TRBJ2-2; the D gene is possibly TRBD2 (5 bases). CDR1 SGHTA and CDR2 FQGNSA come from the germline V gene. Trimming removed 7 bases at V and 0 bases at J, with 15 bases between. The CDR3 consists of 16 residues. The CDR3 loop is CASKFEGVSNTGELFF. In DNA form, the CDR3 reads TGTGCCAGCAAGTTCGAGGGCGTTTCGAACACCGGGGAGCTGTTTTTT. The whole variable domain, filled in from reference TRBV7-2 and TRBJ2-2, reads GAGVSQSPSNKVTEKGKDVELRCDPISGHTALYWYRQSLGQGLEFLIYFQGNSAPDKSGLPSDRFSAERTGGSVSTLTIQRTQQEDSAVYLCASKFEGVSNTGELFFGEGSRLTVL.

This chain uses TRBV18 with TRBJ1-1, with unresolved D. CDR1 is KGHSH and CDR2 is LQKENI in the germline V gene. The ends were cut back, 0 bases at V and 4 bases at J, with 12 bases in the middle. CDR3 size: 15 residues. The CDR3 region has the DNA TGTGCCAGCTCACCACCTGTGTCGGGGAGCACTGAAGCTTTCTTT. Translation: CASSPPVSGSTEAFF.

V usage is TRBV19 and J usage is TRBJ2-1, with 7 bases identical to TRBD2. Per the germline V gene, CDR1 is LNHDA and CDR2 is SQIVND (reference sequence). The CDR3 runs 14 residues. The junction had 10 bases not matched to a gene; V was cut back by 6 bases and J by 8 bases. CDR3 DNA sequence: TGTGCCAGTAGCATCAGCGGGACCTCTGATGAGCAGTTCTTC. Translated: CASSISGTSDEQFF.

This rearrangement joins TRBV28 to TRBJ1-5; D ambiguous. This CDR3 comprises 15 residues. Trimming removed 7 bases at V and 7 bases at J, with 20 bases between. The germline gives CDR1 MDHEN, CDR2 SYDVKM. Here the CDR3 reads CASTAPAGFWQPQHF. In DNA form, the CDR3 reads TGTGCCAGCACCGCACCGGCGGGCTTTTGGCAGCCCCAGCATTTT.

V is TRBV29-1 and J is TRBJ1-2; D unclear. Germline V lookup: CDR1 SQVTM, CDR2 ANQGSEA. With 3 bases removed from V and 0 bases from J, the gap between germline ends came to 8 bases. This CDR3 region has 13 residues. CDR3 nucleotide sequence: TGCAGCGTTGAGGCAGATACTAACTATGGCTACACCTTC. Protein product: CSVEADTNYGYTF.

Details on this clone: Different DNA sequences within this sample yield the same CDR3. V and J are TRBV11-3 and TRBJ1-1; D gene uncertain. Germline assignment: CDR1 SGHNT and CDR2 YENEEA. Trimming took off 1 base at V and 0 bases at J, with 3 bases between the two ends. The CDR3 runs 13 residues. This chain's CDR3 is CASSLGVNTEAFF. DNA for the CDR3: TGTGCCAGCAGCTTAGGCGTGAACACTGAAGCTTTCTTT.

The rearrangement links TRBV14 to TRBJ2-5, with 7 bases aligning to TRBD1. The CDR3 totals 15 residues. Germline CDR1 and CDR2: SGHDN and FVKESK. After removal of 4 bases from V and 5 bases from J, the junction contained 10 bases not matched to a gene. CDR3: CASSRLDRAQETQYF. The CDR3 DNA sequence: TGTGCCAGCAGCCGATTAGACAGGGCTCAGGAGACCCAGTACTTC.

The chain couples TRBV29-1 to TRBJ1-1; tentatively, D is TRBD1 (6 bases). V shed 3 bases and J shed 5 bases, with 19 bases lying between them. Germline lookup yields CDR1 SQVTM and CDR2 ANQGSEA. The CDR3 runs 15 residues. The CDR3 DNA reads TGCAGCGTTGAGGGGTTTCGGGGGGCAGGTACTGAAGCTTTCTTT. It is translated as CSVEGFRGAGTEAFF.

The J gene is TRBJ2-5, the V gene TRBV7-2, with 13 bases identical to TRBD2. CDR1 is SGHTA and CDR2 is FQGNSA in the germline V gene. Trimming at V came to 1 base and at J to 1 base, leaving 9 bases not matched to a gene. CDR3 length: 19 amino acids. DNA of the CDR3: TGTGCCAGCAGCTTAGTTCCTACTAGCGGGAGGGTTGTCCAAGAGACCCAGTACTTC. Protein product: CASSLVPTSGRVVQETQYF. Supplemented by reference TRBV7-2 and TRBJ2-5, the full variable domain reads GAGVSQSPSNKVTEKGKDVELRCDPISGHTALYWYRQSLGQGLEFLIYFQGNSAPDKSGLPSDRFSAERTGGSVSTLTIQRTQQEDSAVYLCASSLVPTSGRVVQETQYFGPGTRLLVL.

The chain has TRBV6-5 and TRBJ1-5; 7 bases map to TRBD1. Trimming took 5 bases from V and 6 from J; bases not matched to a gene: 4. The CDR3 covers 13 residues. Germline V gene sequence: CDR1 MNHEY, CDR2 SVGAGI. The CDR3 protein is CASSRQGPQPQHF. CDR3 nucleotides: TGTGCCAGCAGTCGACAGGGACCTCAGCCCCAGCATTTT.

A remark on this clone: The same CDR3 arises from other DNA sequences in this sample as well. The J gene is TRBJ1-1, the V gene TRBV5-4, with D unclear. Per germline, CDR1 SGHNT and CDR2 YYREEE (reference sequence). The CDR3 is 11 amino acids. Between the trimmed V and J ends, which lost 4 bases and 2 bases, there was a span of 3 bases. The CDR3: CASSLNTEAFF. CDR3 DNA sequence: TGTGCCAGCAGCCTTAACACTGAAGCTTTCTTT.

The V call is TRBV6-5, the J call TRBJ2-1, with 11 bases lining up with TRBD2. This CDR3 has 15 residues. Looked up from germline, CDR1 is MNHEY and CDR2 is SVGAGI. The J segment lost 7 bases and the V segment lost 5 bases, leaving 7 bases of the junction unmatched. The CDR3 reads CASSPLAGGGNEQFF. DNA for the CDR3: TGTGCCAGCAGTCCCCTAGCGGGGGGCGGAAATGAGCAGTTCTTC.

J is TRBJ2-5 and V is TRBV9; a possible D gene is TRBD1 (5 bases). The CDR3 extends over 15 amino acids. The V end lost 2 bases, the J end lost 5 bases, and 16 bases lay between the germline ends. CDR1 SGDLS and CDR2 YYNGEE come from the germline V gene. The CDR3, as DNA: TGTGCCAGCAGCGTCGACCTCGGACAATTCGAGACCCAGTACTTC. Translated: CASSVDLGQFETQYF. The full variable domain, rest sourced from reference TRBV9 and TRBJ2-5, is DSGVTQTPKHLITATGQRVTLRCSPRSGDLSVYWYQQSLDQGLQFLIQYYNGEERAKGNILERFSAQQFPDLHSELNLSSLELGDSALYFCASSVDLGQFETQYFGPGTRLLVL.

This sequence joins TRBV7-9 and TRBJ2-5, with 13 nucleotides matching TRBD2. Looked up from germline, CDR1 is SEHNR and CDR2 is FQNEAQ (reference sequence). The CDR3 sequence is 16 residues long. Unmatched junction bases numbered 7, after V lost 5 bases and J lost 4 bases. CDR3 loop: CASSPRTSGSAETQYF. CDR3 coding DNA: TGTGCCAGCAGCCCTCGGACTAGCGGGAGTGCAGAGACCCAGTACTTC.

V usage is TRBV7-9 and J usage is TRBJ1-2; 10 nucleotides match TRBD1. Germline assignment: CDR1 SEHNR and CDR2 FQNEAQ (reference sequence). The CDR3 has 14 residues. V was pared by 4 bases and J by 6 bases, with 5 bases of the junction left unmatched. CDR3 region: CASSSPDRGNGYTF. For the CDR3, the DNA is TGTGCCAGCAGCTCCCCGGACAGGGGGAATGGCTACACCTTC.

The V gene is TRBV2, the J gene TRBJ1-2; possible D gene TRBD1, 6 bases. Germline CDR1 reads SNHLY; CDR2 reads FYNNEI. The CDR3 totals 12 residues. Trimming stripped 3 bases from V and 9 bases from J, with 11 bases between. The CDR3 protein is CASSEDSPRYTF. Written as DNA, the CDR3 is TGTGCCAGCAGTGAGGACAGTCCACGCTACACCTTC.

The chain employs TRBV21-1 and TRBJ2-2; the table's TRBD2 call for D was not verified on the DNA. TRBV21-1 is marked as a pseudogene. The CDR3 spans 11 residues. DNA of the CDR3: TGTGCCCCGAGGAGTATCGGGGAGCTGTTTTTT. Translated, it gives CAPRSIGELFF.